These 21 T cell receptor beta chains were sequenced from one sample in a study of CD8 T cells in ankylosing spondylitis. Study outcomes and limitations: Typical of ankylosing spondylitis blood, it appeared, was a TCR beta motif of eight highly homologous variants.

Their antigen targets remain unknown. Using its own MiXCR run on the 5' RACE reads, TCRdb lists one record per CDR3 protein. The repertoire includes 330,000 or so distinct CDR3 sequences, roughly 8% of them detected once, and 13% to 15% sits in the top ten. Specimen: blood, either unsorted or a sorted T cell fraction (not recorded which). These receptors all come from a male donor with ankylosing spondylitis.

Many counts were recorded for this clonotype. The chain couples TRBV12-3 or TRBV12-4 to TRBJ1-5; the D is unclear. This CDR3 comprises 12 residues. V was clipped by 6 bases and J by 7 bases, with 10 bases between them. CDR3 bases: TGTGCCAGCAGCCCTGCCCCGCAGCCCCAGCATTTT. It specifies CASSPAPQPQHF.

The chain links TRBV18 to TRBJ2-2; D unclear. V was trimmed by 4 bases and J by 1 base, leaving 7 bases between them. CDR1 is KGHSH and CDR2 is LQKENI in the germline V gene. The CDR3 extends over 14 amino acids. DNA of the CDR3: TGTGCCAGCTCACTCGCCATGAACACCGGGGAGCTGTTTTTT. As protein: CASSLAMNTGELFF.

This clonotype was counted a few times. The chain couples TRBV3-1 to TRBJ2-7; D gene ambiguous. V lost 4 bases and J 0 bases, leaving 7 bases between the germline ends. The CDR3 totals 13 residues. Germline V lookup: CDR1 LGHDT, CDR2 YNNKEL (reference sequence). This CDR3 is CASSPAYSYEQYF. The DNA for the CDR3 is TGTGCCAGCAGCCCAGCGTACTCCTACGAGCAGTACTTC.

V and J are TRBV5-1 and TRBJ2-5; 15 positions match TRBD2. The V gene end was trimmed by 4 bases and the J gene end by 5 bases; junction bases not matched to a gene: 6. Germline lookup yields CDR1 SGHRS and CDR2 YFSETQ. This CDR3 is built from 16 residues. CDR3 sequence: CASSRTSGRARETQYF. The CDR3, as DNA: TGCGCCAGCAGCCGGACTAGCGGGAGGGCCAGGGAGACCCAGTACTTC.

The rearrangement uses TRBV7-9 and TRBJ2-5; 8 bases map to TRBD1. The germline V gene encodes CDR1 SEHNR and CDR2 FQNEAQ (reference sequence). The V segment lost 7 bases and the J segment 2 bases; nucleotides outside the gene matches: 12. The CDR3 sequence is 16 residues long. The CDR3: CASTNPRDRKQETQYF. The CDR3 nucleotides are TGTGCCAGCACCAACCCCCGGGACAGGAAACAAGAGACCCAGTACTTC.

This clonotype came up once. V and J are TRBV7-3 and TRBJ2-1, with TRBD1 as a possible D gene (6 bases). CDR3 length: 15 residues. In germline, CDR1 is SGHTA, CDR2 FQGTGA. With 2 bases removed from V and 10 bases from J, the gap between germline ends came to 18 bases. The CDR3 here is CASSLGGLGAREQFF. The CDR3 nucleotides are TGTGCCAGCAGCTTAGGGGGATTGGGGGCTCGCGAGCAGTTCTTC.

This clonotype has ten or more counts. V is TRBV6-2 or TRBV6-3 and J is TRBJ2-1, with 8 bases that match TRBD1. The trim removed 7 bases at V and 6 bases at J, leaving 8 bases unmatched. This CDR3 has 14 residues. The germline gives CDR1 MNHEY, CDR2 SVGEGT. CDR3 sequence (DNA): TGTGCCAGCAAGCAGACAGGGGAAGGCAATGAGCAGTTCTTC. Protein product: CASKQTGEGNEQFF.

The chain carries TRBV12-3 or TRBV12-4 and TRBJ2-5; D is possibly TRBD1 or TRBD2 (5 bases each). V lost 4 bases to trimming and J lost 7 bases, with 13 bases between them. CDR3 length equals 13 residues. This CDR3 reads CASSSGTPGTQYF. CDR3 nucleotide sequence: TGTGCCAGCAGTTCCGGGACCCCGGGGACCCAGTACTTC.

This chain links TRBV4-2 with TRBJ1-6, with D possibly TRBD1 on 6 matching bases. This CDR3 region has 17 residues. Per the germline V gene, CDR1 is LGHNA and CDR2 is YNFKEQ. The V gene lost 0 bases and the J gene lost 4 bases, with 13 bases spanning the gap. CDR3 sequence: CASSQDGAGVYNSPLHF. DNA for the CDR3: TGTGCCAGCAGCCAAGACGGCGCAGGGGTGTATAATTCACCCCTCCACTTT.

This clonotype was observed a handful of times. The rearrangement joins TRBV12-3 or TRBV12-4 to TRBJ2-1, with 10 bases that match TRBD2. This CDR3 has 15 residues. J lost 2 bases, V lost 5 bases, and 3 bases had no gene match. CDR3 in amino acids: CASSVSGRTYNEQFF. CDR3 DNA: TGTGCCAGCAGTGTTAGCGGGAGGACCTACAATGAGCAGTTCTTC.

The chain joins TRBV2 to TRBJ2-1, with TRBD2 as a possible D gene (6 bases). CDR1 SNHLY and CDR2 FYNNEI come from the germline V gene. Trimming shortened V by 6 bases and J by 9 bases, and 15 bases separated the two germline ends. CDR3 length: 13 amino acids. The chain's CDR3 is CASSQGGLGEQFF. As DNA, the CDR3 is TGTGCCAGCAGCCAGGGAGGCCTTGGTGAGCAGTTCTTC.

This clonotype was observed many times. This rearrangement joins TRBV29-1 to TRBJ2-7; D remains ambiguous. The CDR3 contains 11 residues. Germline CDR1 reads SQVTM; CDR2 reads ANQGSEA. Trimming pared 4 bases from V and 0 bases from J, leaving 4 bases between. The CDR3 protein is CSVAVSYEQYF. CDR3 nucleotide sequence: TGCAGCGTTGCGGTCTCCTACGAGCAGTACTTC.

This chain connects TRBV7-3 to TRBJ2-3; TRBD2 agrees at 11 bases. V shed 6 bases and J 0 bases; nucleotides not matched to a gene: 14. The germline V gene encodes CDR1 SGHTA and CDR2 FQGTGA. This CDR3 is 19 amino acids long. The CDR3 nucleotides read TGTGCCAGCAGAGCGACGGGACTAGCGGATTTTTCTAGCACAGATACGCAGTATTTT. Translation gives CASRATGLADFSSTDTQYF. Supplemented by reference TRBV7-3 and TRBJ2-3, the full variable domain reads GAGVSQTPSNKVTEKGKYVELRCDPISGHTALYWYRQSLGQGPEFLIYFQGTGAADDSGLPNDRFFAVRPEGSVSTLKIQRTERGDSAVYLCASRATGLADFSSTDTQYFGPGTRLTVL.

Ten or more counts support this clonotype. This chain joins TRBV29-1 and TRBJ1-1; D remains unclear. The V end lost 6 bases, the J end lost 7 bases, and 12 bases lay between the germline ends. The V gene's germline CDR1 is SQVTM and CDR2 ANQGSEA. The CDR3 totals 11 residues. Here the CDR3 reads CSVFDVFEAFF. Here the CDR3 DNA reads TGCAGCGTGTTCGATGTTTTTGAAGCTTTCTTT. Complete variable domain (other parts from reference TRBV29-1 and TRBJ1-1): SAVISQKPSRDICQRGTSLTIQCQVDSQVTMMFWYRQQPGQSLTLIATANQGSEATYESGFVIDKFPISRPNLTFSTLTVSNMSPEDSSIYLCSVFDVFEAFFGQGTRLTVV.

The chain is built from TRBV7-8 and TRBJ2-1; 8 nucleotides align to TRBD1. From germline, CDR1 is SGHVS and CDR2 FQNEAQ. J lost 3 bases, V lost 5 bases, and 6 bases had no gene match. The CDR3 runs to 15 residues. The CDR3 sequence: CASSTYRGSYNEQFF. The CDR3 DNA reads TGTGCCAGCAGCACCTACAGGGGGAGCTACAATGAGCAGTTCTTC.

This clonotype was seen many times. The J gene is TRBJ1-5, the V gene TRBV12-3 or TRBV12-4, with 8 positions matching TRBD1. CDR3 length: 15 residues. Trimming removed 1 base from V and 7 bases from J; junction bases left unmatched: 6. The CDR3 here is CASSLGQGAKQPQHF. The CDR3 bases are TGTGCCAGCAGTTTAGGCCAGGGGGCGAAGCAGCCCCAGCATTTT.

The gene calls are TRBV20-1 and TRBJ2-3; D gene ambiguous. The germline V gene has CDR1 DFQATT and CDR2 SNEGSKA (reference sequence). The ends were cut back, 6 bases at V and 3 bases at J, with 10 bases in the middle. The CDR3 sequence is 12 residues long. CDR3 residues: CSASPGTDTQYF. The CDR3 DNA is TGCAGTGCGAGCCCTGGGACAGATACGCAGTATTTT.

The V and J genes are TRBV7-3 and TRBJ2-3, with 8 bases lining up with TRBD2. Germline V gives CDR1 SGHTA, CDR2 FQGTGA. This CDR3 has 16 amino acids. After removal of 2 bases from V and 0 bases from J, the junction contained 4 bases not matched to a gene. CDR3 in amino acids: CASSLSSGSSTDTQYF. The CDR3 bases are TGTGCCAGCAGCTTATCTAGCGGGTCTAGCACAGATACGCAGTATTTT.

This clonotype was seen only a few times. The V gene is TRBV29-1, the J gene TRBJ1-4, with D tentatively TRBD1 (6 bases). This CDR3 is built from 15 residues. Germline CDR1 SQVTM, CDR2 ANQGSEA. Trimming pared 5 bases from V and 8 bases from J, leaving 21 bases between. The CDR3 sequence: CSVSPGGARGEKLFF. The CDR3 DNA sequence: TGCAGCGTTTCCCCGGGGGGGGCGAGAGGAGAAAAACTGTTTTTT.

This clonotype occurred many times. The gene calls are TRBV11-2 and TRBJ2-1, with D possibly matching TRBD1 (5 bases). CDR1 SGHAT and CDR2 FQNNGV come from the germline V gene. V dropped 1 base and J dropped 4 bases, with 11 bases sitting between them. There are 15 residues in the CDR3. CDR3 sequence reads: CASSLVLGDYNEQFF. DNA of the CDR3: TGTGCCAGCAGCTTAGTGTTAGGGGATTACAATGAGCAGTTCTTC.

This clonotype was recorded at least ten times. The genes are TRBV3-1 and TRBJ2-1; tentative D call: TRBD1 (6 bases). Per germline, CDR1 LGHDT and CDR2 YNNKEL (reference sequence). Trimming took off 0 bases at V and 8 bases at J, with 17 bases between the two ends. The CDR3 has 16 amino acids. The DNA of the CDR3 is TGTGCCAGCAGCCAAGATTTTTACAGGGTTGGCGATGAGCAGTTCTTC. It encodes CASSQDFYRVGDEQFF.